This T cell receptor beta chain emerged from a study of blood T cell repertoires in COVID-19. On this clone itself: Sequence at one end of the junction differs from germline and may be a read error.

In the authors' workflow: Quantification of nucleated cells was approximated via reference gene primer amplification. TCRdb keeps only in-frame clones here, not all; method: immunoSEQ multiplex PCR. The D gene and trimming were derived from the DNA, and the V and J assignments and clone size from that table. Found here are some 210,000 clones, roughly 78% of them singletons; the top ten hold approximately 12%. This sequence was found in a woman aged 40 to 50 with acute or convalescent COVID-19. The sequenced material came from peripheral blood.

The CDR3 bases are TGTGCTAGTGGTTTGGTACTCTCCACCCACTTC. Encoded protein: CASGLVLSTHF. The chain couples TRBV12-5 to TRBJ1-2; D is uncertain. CDR1 is LGHNT and CDR2 is FRNRAP in the germline V gene. The CDR3 covers 11 residues.